Included here is one TCR beta chain sequence, with context. The antigen remains unidentified. This may be a read error: a much more frequent sequence differs by one nucleotide. CDR3 length: 16 residues. Germline V gives CDR1 SGDLS, CDR2 YYNGEE. The V gene end was trimmed by 4 bases and the J gene end by 3 bases; junction bases not matched to a gene: 8. This sample was included in a study of T cells in Graves' hyperthyroidism and ophthalmopathy. Overall study results and limits: Separating ophthalmopathy from stable hyperthyroidism was achieved by a 13 V-J model. The majority of expanded thyroid clonotypes above 0.001 also appeared in blood.

It was considered stable Graves' hyperthyroidism when ophthalmopathy did not progress within 18 months. Uncontrolled infections, other autoimmune diseases, pregnancy or lactation led to exclusion of patients. Amplification targeted TCR beta CDR3 regions from RNA transcripts. TCR CDR3 regions were first amplified by RT-PCR with HTBI primers. A single record per CDR3 protein comes from TCRdb applying MiXCR to the multiplex PCR reads. The data contain over 700,000 distinct CDR3 sequences, 38% of them singletons. Sequences were obtained from blood. This TCR was recovered from a man aged 18 to 29 with Graves' hyperthyroidism. V usage is TRBV9 and J usage is TRBJ2-5; 11 bases align to TRBD1. CDR3 coding DNA: TGTGCCAGCAGCCCTCGGACAGGGGGCCCAAAAGAGACCCAGTACTTC. Translation gives CASSPRTGGPKETQYF.